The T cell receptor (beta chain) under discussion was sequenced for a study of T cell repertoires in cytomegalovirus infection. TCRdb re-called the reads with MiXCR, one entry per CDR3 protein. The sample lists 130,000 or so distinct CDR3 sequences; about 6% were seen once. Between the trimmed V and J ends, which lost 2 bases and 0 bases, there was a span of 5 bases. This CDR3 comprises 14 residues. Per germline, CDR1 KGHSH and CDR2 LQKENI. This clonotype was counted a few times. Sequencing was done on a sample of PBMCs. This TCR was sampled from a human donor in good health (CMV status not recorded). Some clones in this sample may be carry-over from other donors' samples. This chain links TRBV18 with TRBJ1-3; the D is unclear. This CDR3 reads CASSPTTSGNTIYF. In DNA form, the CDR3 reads TGTGCCAGCTCACCAACAACCTCTGGAAACACCATATATTTT. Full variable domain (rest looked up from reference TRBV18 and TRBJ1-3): NAGVMQNPRHLVRRRGQEARLRCSPMKGHSHVYWYRQLPEEGLKFMVYLQKENIIDESGMPKERFSAEFPKEGPSILRIQQVVRGDSAAYFCASSPTTSGNTIYFGEGSWLTVV.